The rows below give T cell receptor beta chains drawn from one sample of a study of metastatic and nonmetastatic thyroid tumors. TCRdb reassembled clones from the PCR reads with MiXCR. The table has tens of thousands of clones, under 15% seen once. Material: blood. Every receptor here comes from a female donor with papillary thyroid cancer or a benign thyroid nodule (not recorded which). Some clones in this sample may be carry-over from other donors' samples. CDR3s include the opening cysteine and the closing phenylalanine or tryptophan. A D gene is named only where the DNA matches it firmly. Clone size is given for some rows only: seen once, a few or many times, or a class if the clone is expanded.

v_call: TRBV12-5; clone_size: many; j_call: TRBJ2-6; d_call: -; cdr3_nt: TGTGCTAGTGGTGTTTCTGGGGCCAACGTCCTGACTTTC; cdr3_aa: CASGVSGANVLTF
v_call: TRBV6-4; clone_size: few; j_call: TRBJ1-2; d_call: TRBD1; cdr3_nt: TGTGCCAGCAGTGACTTCGGGACAGGGCAGGGCTACACCTTC; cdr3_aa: CASSDFGTGQGYTF
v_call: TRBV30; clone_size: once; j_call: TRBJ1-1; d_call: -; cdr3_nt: TGTGCCTGGAGTGGGCAGGGAGGGACTGAAGCTTTCTTT; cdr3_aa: CAWSGQGGTEAFF
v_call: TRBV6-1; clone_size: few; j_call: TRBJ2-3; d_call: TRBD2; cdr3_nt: TGTGCCAGCATCTACAGTAGCGGGGGGACAGATACGCAGTATTTT; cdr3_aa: CASIYSSGGTDTQYF
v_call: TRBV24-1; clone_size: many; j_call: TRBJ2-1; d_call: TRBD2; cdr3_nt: TGTGCCACCAGTGGTTCTCTAGCGGGAGGGTTCAATGAGCAGTTCTTC; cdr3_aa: CATSGSLAGGFNEQFF
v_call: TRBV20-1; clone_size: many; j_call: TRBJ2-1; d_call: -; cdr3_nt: TGCAGTGCTGGGGGTGGATCGGGAGTTGACAATGAGCAGTTCTTC; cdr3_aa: CSAGGGSGVDNEQFF
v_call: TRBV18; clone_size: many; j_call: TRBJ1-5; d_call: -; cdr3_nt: TGTGCCACGACGGGGGGGGGCAGCGATCAGCCCCAGCATTTT; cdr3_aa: CATTGGGSDQPQHF
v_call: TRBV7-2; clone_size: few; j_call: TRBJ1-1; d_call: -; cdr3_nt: TGTGCCAGCAGCTCTGGGCGGGGCACTGAAGCTTTCTTT; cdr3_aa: CASSSGRGTEAFF
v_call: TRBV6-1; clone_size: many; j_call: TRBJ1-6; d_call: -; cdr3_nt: TGTGCCAGCACCCCCCGTTTTAGGGTGAATTCACCCCTCCACTTT; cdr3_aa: CASTPRFRVNSPLHF
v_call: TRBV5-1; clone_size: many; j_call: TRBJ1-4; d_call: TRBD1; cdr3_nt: TGCGCCAGCACCTATACCTTTCGACAGGGAGATGAAAAACTGTTTTTT; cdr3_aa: CASTYTFRQGDEKLFF
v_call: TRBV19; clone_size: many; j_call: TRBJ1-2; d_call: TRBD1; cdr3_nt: TGTGCCAGTAGTACAGGGGGCTATGGCTACACCTTC; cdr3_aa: CASSTGGYGYTF
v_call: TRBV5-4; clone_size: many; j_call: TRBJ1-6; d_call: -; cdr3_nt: TGTGCCAGCAGCTTAGAGGTCGAGGGTACGTCCTATAATTCACCCCTCCACTTT; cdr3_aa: CASSLEVEGTSYNSPLHF
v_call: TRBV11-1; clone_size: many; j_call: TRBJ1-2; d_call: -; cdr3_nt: TGTGCCAGCAGTCCGTGGGAGTTGACTATTAACTATGGCTACACCTTC; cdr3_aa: CASSPWELTINYGYTF
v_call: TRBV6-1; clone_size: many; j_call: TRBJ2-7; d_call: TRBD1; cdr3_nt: TGTGCCAGCAGTCCCGGGACAGGGAAAAACGAGCAGTACTTC; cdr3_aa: CASSPGTGKNEQYF
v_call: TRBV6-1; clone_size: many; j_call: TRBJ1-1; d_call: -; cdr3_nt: TGTGCCAGCAGTTTCGGGGGTTGGGCCGGAACTGAAGCTTTCTTT; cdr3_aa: CASSFGGWAGTEAFF
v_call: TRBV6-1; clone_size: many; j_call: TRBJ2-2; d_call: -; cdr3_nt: TGTGCCAGCAGTGAGTTCGCGACGAACACCGGGGAGCTGTTTTTC; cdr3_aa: CASSEFATNTGELFF
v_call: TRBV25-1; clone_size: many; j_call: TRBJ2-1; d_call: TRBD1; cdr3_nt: TGTGCCAGCAGTGTAAGGGGGACAGGGGCCAATGAGCAGTTCTTC; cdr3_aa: CASSVRGTGANEQFF
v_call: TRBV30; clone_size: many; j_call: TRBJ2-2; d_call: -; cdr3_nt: TGTGCCTGGACCTCCCCCCTACTTAGGTACACCGGGGAGCTGTTTTTT; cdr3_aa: CAWTSPLLRYTGELFF
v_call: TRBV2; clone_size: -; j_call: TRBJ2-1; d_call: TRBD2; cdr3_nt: TGTGCCAGCAGGGTAGCGGGAGCGGGGGGCCATGAGCAGTTCTTC; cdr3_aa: CASRVAGAGGHEQFF
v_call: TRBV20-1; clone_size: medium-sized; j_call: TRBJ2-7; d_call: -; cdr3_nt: TGCAGTGCCGCAGGGGGGGGCTACGAGCAGTACTTC; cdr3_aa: CSAAGGGYEQYF
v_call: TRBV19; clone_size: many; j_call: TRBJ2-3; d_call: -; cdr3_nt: TGTGCCAGTACCTCCCATGGCACAGATACGCAGTATTTT; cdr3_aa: CASTSHGTDTQYF
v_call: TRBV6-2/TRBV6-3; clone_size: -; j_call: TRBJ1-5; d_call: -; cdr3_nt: TGTGCCAGCAGCCCTGTGGGGGGCAATCAGCCCCGGCATTTC; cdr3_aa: CASSPVGGNQPRHF
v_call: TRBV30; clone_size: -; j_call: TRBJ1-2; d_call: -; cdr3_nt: TGTGCCTGGAGTTTTGAGGGACGCGGTTTCTACACCTTC; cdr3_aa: CAWSFEGRGFYTF
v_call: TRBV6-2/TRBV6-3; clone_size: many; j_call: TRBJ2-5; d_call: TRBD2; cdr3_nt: TGTGCCAGCAGGAGCGGGAGGGCGTTGGAGACCCAGTACTTC; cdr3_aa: CASRSGRALETQYF
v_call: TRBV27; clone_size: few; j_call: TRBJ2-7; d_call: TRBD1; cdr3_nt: TGTGCCAGCAGTTTATCTCTGGGACAGGGGGCGGGCGAGCAGTGCTTC; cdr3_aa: CASSLSLGQGAGEQCF
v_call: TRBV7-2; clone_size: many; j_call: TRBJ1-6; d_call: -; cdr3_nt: TGTGCCAGCAGCTTGCGGACACTCTCGCCGATCTCCTATAATTCACCCCTCCACTTT; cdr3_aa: CASSLRTLSPISYNSPLHF
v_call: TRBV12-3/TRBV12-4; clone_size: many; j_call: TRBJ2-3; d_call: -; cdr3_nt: TGTGCCAGCAGTCGTACAACGAATACGCAGTATTTT; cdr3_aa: CASSRTTNTQYF
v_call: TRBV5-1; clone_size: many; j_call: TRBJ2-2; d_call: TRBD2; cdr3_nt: TGCGCCAGCAGCGACGGGACTAGCGGTACCGGGGAGCTGTTTTTT; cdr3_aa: CASSDGTSGTGELFF
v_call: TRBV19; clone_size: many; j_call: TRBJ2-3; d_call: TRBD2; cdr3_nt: TGTGCCAGTAGTATGGGCCTAGCGGTGAATACGCAGTATTTT; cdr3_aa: CASSMGLAVNTQYF
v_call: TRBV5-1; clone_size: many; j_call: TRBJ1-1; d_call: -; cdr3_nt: TGCGCCAGCAGCCCGACGGTTGCGACTGAAGCTTTCTTT; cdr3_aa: CASSPTVATEAFF
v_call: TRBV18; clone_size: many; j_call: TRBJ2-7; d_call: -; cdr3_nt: TGTGCCAGCTCACCAGGCAATAACTACGAGCAGTACTTC; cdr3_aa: CASSPGNNYEQYF
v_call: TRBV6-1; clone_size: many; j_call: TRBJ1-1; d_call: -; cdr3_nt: TGTGCCAGCAAACAGGGCGATGTAGACACTGAAGCTTTCTTT; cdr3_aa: CASKQGDVDTEAFF
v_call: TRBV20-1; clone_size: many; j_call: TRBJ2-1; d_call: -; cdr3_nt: TGCAGTGCTAGCCGGGGCTCCTACAATGAGCAGTTCTTC; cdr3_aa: CSASRGSYNEQFF
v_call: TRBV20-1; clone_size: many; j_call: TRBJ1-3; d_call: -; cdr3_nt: TGCAGTGCTAGAACACAGGGAGCCTCTGGAAACACCATATATTTT; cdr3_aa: CSARTQGASGNTIYF
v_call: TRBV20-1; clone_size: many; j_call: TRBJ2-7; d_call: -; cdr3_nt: TGCAGTGCTTCCCAGGGGCCCTACGAGCAGTACTTC; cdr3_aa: CSASQGPYEQYF
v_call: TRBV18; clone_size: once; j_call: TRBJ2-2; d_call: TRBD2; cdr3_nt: TGTGCCAGCTCACCATACCCGGGACTAGCGACCACCGGGGAGCTGTTTTTT; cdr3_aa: CASSPYPGLATTGELFF
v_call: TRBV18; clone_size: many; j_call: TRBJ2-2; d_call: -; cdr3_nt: TGTGCCAGCTCACCACGTGGACAGCTAAACACCGGGGAGCTGTTTTTT; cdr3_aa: CASSPRGQLNTGELFF
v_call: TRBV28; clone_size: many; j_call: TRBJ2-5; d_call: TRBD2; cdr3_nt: TGTGCCAGCACCCGGATGGGGAGGGCCCTCCAAGAGACCCAGTACTTC; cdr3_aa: CASTRMGRALQETQYF
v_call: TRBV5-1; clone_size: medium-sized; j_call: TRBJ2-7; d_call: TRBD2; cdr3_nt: TGCGCCAGCAGCGACAACAGCGGGAGGGTCGAAGAGCAGTACTTC; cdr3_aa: CASSDNSGRVEEQYF
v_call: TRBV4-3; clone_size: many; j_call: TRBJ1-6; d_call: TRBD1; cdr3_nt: TGCGCCAGCAGCCGACAGGGGGCTGTTTATAATTCACCCCTCCACTTT; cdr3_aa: CASSRQGAVYNSPLHF
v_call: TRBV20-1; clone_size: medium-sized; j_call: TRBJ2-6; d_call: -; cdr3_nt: TGCAGTGCTAAGGAATTCTCTGGGGCCAACGTCCTGACTTTC; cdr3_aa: CSAKEFSGANVLTF
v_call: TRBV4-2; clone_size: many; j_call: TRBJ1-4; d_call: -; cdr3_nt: TGTGCCAGCAGCCCTGGGCAGGGAAAGGTGCCAAATGAAAAACTGTTTTTT; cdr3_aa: CASSPGQGKVPNEKLFF
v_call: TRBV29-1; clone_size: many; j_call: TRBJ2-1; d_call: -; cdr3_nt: TGCAGCGTTGAAGGTGATAGCGGAGGCTCCTACAATGAGCAGTTCTTC; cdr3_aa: CSVEGDSGGSYNEQFF
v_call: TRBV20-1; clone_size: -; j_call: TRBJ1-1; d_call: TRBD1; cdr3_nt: TGCAGTGCGCCTCGACAGGGGGTGAACACTGAAGCTTTCTTT; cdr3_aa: CSAPRQGVNTEAFF
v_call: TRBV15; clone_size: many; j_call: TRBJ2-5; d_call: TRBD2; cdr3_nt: TGTGCCACCAGCAGAGGGGGGGGGGACGCGGAGACCCAGTACTTC; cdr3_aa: CATSRGGGDAETQYF
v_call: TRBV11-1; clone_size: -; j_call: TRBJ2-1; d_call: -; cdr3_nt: TGTGCCAGCAGCTTCAGGGAAACACCCCCCTACAATGAGCAGTTCTTC; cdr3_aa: CASSFRETPPYNEQFF
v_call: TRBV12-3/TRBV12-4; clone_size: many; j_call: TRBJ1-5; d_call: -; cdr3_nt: TGTGCCAGCAGTTCTAGGACAGCGTATAGCAATCAGCCCCAGCATTTT; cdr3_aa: CASSSRTAYSNQPQHF
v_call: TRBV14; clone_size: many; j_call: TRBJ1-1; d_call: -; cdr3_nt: TGTGCCAGCAGCCAAGATAGGGGTAAAGCTTTCTTT; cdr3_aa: CASSQDRGKAFF
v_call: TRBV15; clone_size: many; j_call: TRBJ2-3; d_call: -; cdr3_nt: TGTGCCACCGGACGCCGGGATTTGACAGATACGCAGTATTTT; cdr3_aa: CATGRRDLTDTQYF
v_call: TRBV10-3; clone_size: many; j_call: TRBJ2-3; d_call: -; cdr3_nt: TGTGCCATCAGTGATTGGGAAGAGAGGGCGGATACGCAGTATTTT; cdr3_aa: CAISDWEERADTQYF
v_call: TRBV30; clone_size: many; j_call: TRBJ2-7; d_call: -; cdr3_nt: TGTGCCTGGAGTACCCAGAATTTAGACGAGCAGTACTTC; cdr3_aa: CAWSTQNLDEQYF
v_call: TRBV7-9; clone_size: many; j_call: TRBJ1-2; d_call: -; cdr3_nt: TGTGCCAGCAGCTTAGCTGGACAGCGCGGGGGCTACACCTTC; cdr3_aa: CASSLAGQRGGYTF
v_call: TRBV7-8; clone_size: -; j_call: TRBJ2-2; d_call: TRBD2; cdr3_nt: TGTGCCAGCAGCTCGCTGGGAGCGGGAGACGTCGGGGAGCTGTTTTTT; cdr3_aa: CASSSLGAGDVGELFF
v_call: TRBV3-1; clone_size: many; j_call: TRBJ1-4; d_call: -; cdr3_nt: TGTGCCAGCAGCCAAGAGCAGGGGCCCAATGAAAAACTGTTTTTT; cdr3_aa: CASSQEQGPNEKLFF
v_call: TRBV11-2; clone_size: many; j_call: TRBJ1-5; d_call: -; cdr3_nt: TGTGCCAGCAGCTTAACCCCAGGTAGCAATCAGCCCCAGCATTTT; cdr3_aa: CASSLTPGSNQPQHF